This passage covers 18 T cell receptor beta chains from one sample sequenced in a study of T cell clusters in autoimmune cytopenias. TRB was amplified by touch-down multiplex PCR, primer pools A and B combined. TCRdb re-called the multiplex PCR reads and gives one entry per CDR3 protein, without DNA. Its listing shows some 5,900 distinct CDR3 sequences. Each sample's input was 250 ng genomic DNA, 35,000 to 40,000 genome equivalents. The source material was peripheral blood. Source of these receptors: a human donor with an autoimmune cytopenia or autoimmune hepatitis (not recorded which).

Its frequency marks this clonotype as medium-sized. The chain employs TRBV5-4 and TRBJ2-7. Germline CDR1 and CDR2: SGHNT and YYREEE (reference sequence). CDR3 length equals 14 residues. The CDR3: CASSRGQASYEQYF.

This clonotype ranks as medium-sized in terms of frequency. This CDR3 reads CATSRDLGNSPLHF. The chain recombines TRBV15 with TRBJ1-6. CDR1 LNHNV and CDR2 YYDKDF come from the germline V gene (reference sequence). The CDR3 runs 14 residues.

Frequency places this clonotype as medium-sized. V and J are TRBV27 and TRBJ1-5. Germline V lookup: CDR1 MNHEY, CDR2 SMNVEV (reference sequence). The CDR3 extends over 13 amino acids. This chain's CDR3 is CASSFGGEQPQHF.

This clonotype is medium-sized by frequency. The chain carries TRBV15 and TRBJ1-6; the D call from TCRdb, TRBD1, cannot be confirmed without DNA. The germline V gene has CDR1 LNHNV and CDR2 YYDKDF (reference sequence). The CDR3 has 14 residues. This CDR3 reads CATSIRDRVSPLHF.

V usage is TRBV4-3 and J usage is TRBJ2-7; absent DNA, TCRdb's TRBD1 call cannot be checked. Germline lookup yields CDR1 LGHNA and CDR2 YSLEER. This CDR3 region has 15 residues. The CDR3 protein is CASSPGTGGRYEQYF.

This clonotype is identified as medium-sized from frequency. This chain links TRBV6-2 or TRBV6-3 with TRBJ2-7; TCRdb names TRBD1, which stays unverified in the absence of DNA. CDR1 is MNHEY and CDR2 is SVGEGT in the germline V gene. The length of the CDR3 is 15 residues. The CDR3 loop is CASTPRGTGTYEQYF.

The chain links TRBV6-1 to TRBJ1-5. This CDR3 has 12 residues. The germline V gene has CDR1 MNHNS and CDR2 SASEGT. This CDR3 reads CASSEVYQPQHF.

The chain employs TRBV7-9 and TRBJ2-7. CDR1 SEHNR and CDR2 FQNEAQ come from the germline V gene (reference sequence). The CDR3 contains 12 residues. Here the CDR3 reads CASSSMAYEQYF.

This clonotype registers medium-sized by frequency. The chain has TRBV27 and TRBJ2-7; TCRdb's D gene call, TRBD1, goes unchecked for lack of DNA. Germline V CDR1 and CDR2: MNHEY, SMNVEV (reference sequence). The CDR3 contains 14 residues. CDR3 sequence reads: CASSYGTVGYEQYF.

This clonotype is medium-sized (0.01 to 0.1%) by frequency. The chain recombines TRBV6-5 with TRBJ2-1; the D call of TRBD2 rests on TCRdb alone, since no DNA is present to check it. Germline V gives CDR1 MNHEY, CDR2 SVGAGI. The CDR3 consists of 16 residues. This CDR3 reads CASKHKTSGGYNEQFF.

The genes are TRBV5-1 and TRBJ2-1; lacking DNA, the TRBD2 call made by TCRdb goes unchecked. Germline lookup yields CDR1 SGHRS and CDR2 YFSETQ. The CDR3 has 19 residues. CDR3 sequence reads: CASSLPNGLGGGVVDEQFF.

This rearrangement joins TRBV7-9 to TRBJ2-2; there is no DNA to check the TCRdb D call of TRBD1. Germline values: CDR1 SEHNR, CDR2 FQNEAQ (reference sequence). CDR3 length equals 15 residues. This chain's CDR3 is CASNDRAQHTGELFF. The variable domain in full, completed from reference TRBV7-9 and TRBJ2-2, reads DTGVSQNPRHKITKRGQNVTFRCDPISEHNRLYWYRQTLGQGPEFLTYFQNEAQLEKSRLLSDRFSAERPKGSFSTLEIQRTEQGDSAMYLCASNDRAQHTGELFFGEGSRLTVL.

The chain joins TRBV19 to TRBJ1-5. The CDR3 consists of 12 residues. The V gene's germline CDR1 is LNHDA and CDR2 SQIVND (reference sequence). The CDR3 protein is CASSLGNQPQHF.

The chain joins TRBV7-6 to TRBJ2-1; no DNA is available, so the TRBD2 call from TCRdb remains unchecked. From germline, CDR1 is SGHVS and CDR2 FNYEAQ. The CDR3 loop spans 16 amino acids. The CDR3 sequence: CASSLDSSGGYNEQFF.

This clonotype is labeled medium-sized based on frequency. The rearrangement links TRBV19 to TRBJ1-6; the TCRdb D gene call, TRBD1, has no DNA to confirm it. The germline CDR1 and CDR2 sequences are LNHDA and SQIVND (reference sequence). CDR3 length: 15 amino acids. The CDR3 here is CASSMGRTLNSPLHF.

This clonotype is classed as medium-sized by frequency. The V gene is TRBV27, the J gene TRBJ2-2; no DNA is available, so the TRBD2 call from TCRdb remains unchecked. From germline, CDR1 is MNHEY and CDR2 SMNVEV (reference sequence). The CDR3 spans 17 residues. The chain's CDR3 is CASSWRTSGVGTGELFF.

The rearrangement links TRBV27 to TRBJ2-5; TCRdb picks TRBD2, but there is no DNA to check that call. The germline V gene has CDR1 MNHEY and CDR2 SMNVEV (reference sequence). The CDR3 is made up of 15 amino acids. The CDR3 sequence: CASSFRSGRGETQYF.

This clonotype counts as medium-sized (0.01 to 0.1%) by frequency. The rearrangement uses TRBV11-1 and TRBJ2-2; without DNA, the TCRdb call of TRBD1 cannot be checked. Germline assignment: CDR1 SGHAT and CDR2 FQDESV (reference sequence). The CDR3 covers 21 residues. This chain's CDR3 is CASSLAGLFRDRGSITGELFF. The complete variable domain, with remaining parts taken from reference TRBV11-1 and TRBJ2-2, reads EAEVAQSPRYKITEKSQAVAFWCDPISGHATLYWYRQILGQGPELLVQFQDESVVDDSQLPKDRFSAERLKGVDSTLKIQPAELGDSAMYLCASSLAGLFRDRGSITGELFFGEGSRLTVL.